Given below is one T cell receptor beta chain in context. Its cognate antigen is unknown. Relative to the germline gene, one junction end is altered; a read error may explain this. Germline CDR1 and CDR2: SGHVS and FQNEAQ. The CDR3 runs 14 residues. This sample is drawn from a study of cytomegalovirus exposure and HLA in healthy donors. Overall study results and limits: In a later analysis, productive TCRs from donors in an Asian-associated ancestry cluster reportedly carried fewer N-insertions than the cohort mean.

The PCR employed 60 Vbeta primers together with 13 Jbeta primers. Sequencing was performed with immunoSEQ multiplex PCR; in TCRdb, only in-frame clones are kept and a portion is missing. The sample consists of around 120,000 clones, about 79% of them appearing once. The chain has TRBV7-8 and TRBJ2-5; the match to TRBD2 covers 7 bases. The J call may be incorrect, as the DNA end agrees better with TRBJ2-7. The source is a man between 18 and 29 years old in good health and CMV-seronegative. The sequenced sample was PBMCs. The CDR3: CASSIAGGGYEQYF. CDR3 DNA: TGTGCCAGCAGCATAGCGGGTGGGGGGTACGAGCAGTACTTC.